A selection of T cell receptor beta chains follows, all from one sample in a study of T cell changes during pregnancy in multiple sclerosis. Produced via immunoSEQ multiplex PCR; TCRdb's table is partial and in-frame only. The table includes about 44,000 clones, around 96% detected once. This specimen was peripheral blood, taken in the second trimester of pregnancy. The receptors were gathered from a female donor with multiple sclerosis, enrolled in a pregnancy study. CDR3s include the opening cysteine and the closing phenylalanine or tryptophan. A D gene is named only where the DNA matches it firmly. Size tells how often a clone was seen (once, few, many) or the class of an expanded clone, and some rows leave it out.

D: .
V: TRBV28
size: .
J: TRBJ2-7
DNA: TGTGCCGCCCAGGAGACAGTGTCCTACGAGCAGTACTTC
CDR3: CAAQETVSYEQYF

D: .
V: TRBV5-1
size: .
J: TRBJ2-1
DNA: TGCGCCAGCAGCCGATCCGGGACTTCCTACAATGAGCAGTTCTTC
CDR3: CASSRSGTSYNEQFF

D: .
V: TRBV5-1
size: .
J: TRBJ1-3
DNA: TGCGCCAGTAGCCCCCTCGGACAGAGAGGAAACACCATATATTTT
CDR3: CASSPLGQRGNTIYF

D: TRBD1
V: TRBV6-5
size: .
J: TRBJ1-1
DNA: TGTGCCAGCAGTTACGAGGGGGCAGGTTCTGAAGCTTTCTTT
CDR3: CASSYEGAGSEAFF

D: TRBD1
V: TRBV5-4
size: .
J: TRBJ1-2
DNA: TGTGCCAGCAGTCAGGGGGGCGACTATGGCTACACCTTC
CDR3: CASSQGGDYGYTF

D: TRBD2
V: TRBV7-3
size: .
J: TRBJ2-3
DNA: TGTGCCAGCAGCCCAGAGCGGGAGCCGAGCACAGATACGCAGTATTTT
CDR3: CASSPEREPSTDTQYF

D: TRBD2
V: TRBV28
size: .
J: TRBJ2-3
DNA: TGTGCCAGCAGCCAACAAATCGCGGGGGGCGCTTACAGGGATACGCAGTATTTT
CDR3: CASSQQIAGGAYRDTQYF

D: .
V: TRBV30
size: .
J: TRBJ2-2
DNA: TGTGCCTTCTTAAAAGGGGTAGGGTTCACCGGAGAGCTGTTTTTT
CDR3: CAFLKGVGFTGELFF

D: TRBD1
V: TRBV5-4
size: .
J: TRBJ2-3
DNA: TGTGCCAGCAGCTTAGCAGGGGGCGCAGATACGCAGTATTTT
CDR3: CASSLAGGADTQYF

D: TRBD2
V: TRBV7-6
size: .
J: TRBJ2-2
DNA: TGTGCCGTTGAGGGAAAGCGGGGGCAGAACACCGGGGAGCTGTTTTTT
CDR3: CAVEGKRGQNTGELFF

D: .
V: TRBV5-1
size: .
J: TRBJ2-1
DNA: TGCGCCAGCAGCTTGGGGAGGGCGGGTGCCCTAGGTGAGCAGTTCTTC
CDR3: CASSLGRAGALGEQFF

D: .
V: TRBV1
size: .
J: TRBJ1-6
DNA: TGCACCAGCAGCCAACCGACCGGCTGGGACTCCCAAGGATACTATAATTCACCCCTCCACTTT
CDR3: CTSSQPTGWDSQGYYNSPLHF

D: TRBD1
V: TRBV5-4
size: .
J: TRBJ2-5
DNA: TGTGCCAGCAGCCCGACAGGGGGCGCTGGTCAAGAGACCCAGTACTTC
CDR3: CASSPTGGAGQETQYF

D: TRBD2
V: TRBV4-1
size: .
J: TRBJ2-5
DNA: TGCGCCAGCAGCCAGCTCCAGCGGGGGCAAGAGACCCAGTACTTC
CDR3: CASSQLQRGQETQYF

D: .
V: TRBV15
size: .
J: TRBJ1-5
DNA: TGTGCCACCAGCGGTGCAGGAGGGAATCAGCCCCAGCATTTT
CDR3: CATSGAGGNQPQHF

D: .
V: TRBV28
size: .
J: TRBJ2-7
DNA: TGTGCCAGCAGTTCCCCCAGTGAACCACGCGAGCAGTACTTC
CDR3: CASSSPSEPREQYF

D: TRBD2
V: TRBV6-5
size: .
J: TRBJ2-5
DNA: TGTGCCACCAGTGAGGGAGGGCCTGGGGAGACCCAGTACTTC
CDR3: CATSEGGPGETQYF

D: TRBD1
V: TRBV2
size: .
J: TRBJ1-5
DNA: TGTGCCAGCAGTGCCCCGGGACAGGGGGGTCAGCCCCAGCATTTT
CDR3: CASSAPGQGGQPQHF

D: .
V: TRBV25-1
size: .
J: TRBJ2-2
DNA: TGTGCCAGCAGTGGCGGGGATTACACCGGGGAGCTGTTTTTT
CDR3: CASSGGDYTGELFF

D: .
V: TRBV9
size: .
J: TRBJ1-1
DNA: TGTGCCAGCAGCTTAAGACCCCAATCGGGCACTGAAGCTTTCTTT
CDR3: CASSLRPQSGTEAFF

D: TRBD1
V: TRBV5-1
size: .
J: TRBJ2-7
DNA: TGCGCCAGTAGCCAACGGACAGGAGCCTACGAGCAGTACTTC
CDR3: CASSQRTGAYEQYF

D: .
V: TRBV5-6
size: .
J: TRBJ1-5
DNA: TGTGCCAGCAGCTTGGGTCCCGGTTTTAATCAGCCCCAGCATTTT
CDR3: CASSLGPGFNQPQHF

D: .
V: TRBV28
size: .
J: TRBJ2-7
DNA: TGTGCCAGCAGTTTAGGATTTGGGGAACCCCGGGGGCAGTACTTC
CDR3: CASSLGFGEPRGQYF

D: TRBD1
V: TRBV28
size: .
J: TRBJ2-7
DNA: TGTGCCAGCAGTTCACCCGGGACAGGGGCTTACGAGCAGTACTTC
CDR3: CASSSPGTGAYEQYF

D: .
V: TRBV9
size: .
J: TRBJ2-2
DNA: TGTGCCAGCAGCGTTCGGGTCGGAGAGCTGTTTTTT
CDR3: CASSVRVGELFF

D: .
V: TRBV19
size: .
J: TRBJ2-7
DNA: TGTGCCAGTAGTTCCTACCTAGGCGCGGTGTACGAGCAGTACTTC
CDR3: CASSSYLGAVYEQYF

D: TRBD1
V: TRBV9
size: .
J: TRBJ2-5
DNA: TGTGCCAGCAGCTTGGGGACAGCCCAAGAGACCCAGTACTTC
CDR3: CASSLGTAQETQYF

D: .
V: TRBV7-6
size: .
J: TRBJ1-5
DNA: TGTGCCAGCAGCCCCAGGATAGGGGCGCATCAGCCCCAGCATTTT
CDR3: CASSPRIGAHQPQHF

D: .
V: TRBV9
size: .
J: TRBJ2-1
DNA: TGTGCCAGCAGCGTAGAAAACACGCCGACCTACAATGAGCAGTTCTTC
CDR3: CASSVENTPTYNEQFF

D: .
V: TRBV7-3
size: .
J: TRBJ2-2
DNA: TGTGCCAGCAGCCAGACTAGGGACACCGGGGAGCTGTTTTTT
CDR3: CASSQTRDTGELFF

D: TRBD2
V: TRBV28
size: .
J: TRBJ2-5
DNA: TGTGCCAGCAGCCAACTGACTAGCTCCTGGGGGGAGACCCAGTACTTC
CDR3: CASSQLTSSWGETQYF

D: .
V: TRBV5-1
size: .
J: TRBJ2-1
DNA: TGCGCCAGCATCAAAGGACGGGGGTCCTCTTACAATGAGCAGTTCTTC
CDR3: CASIKGRGSSYNEQFF

D: .
V: TRBV7-3
size: .
J: TRBJ2-5
DNA: TGTGCCAGCAGCTTAGACCGGGGAGAGACCCAGTACTTC
CDR3: CASSLDRGETQYF

D: .
V: TRBV4-2
size: .
J: TRBJ2-7
DNA: TGTGCCAGCAGCCAAGGACTCCCTTTGGAGCAGTACTTC
CDR3: CASSQGLPLEQYF

D: TRBD1
V: TRBV18
size: .
J: TRBJ1-1
DNA: TGTGCCAGCTCATCCACACAGGGGGCGTTAAATGTCGGCACTGAAGCTTTCTTT
CDR3: CASSSTQGALNVGTEAFF

D: TRBD1
V: TRBV19
size: .
J: TRBJ1-2
DNA: TGTGCCAGTAGTAATCTGGACAGGACCTATGGCTACACCTTC
CDR3: CASSNLDRTYGYTF

D: .
V: TRBV5-1
size: few
J: TRBJ2-5
DNA: TGCGCCAGCAGCTTGGGACAGACTCAAGAGACCCAGTACTTC
CDR3: CASSLGQTQETQYF

D: TRBD1
V: TRBV4-1
size: .
J: TRBJ1-1
DNA: TGCGCCAGCAGCCACCTCGACAGGGCTGAAGCTTTCTTT
CDR3: CASSHLDRAEAFF

D: TRBD1
V: TRBV28
size: .
J: TRBJ1-2
DNA: TGTGCCGTCCATCCTTGGCAGGGGGCCCCTGAATACACCTTC
CDR3: CAVHPWQGAPEYTF

D: .
V: TRBV10-2
size: .
J: TRBJ2-3
DNA: TGCGCCAGCAGTGGACTAGACAGGGACCTCACAGATACGCAGTATTTT
CDR3: CASSGLDRDLTDTQYF

D: TRBD2
V: TRBV28
size: .
J: TRBJ2-4
DNA: TGTGCCAGCAGTTCGCTAGCGGGAGGAGGCAAAAACATTCAGTACTTC
CDR3: CASSSLAGGGKNIQYF

D: TRBD1
V: TRBV28
size: .
J: TRBJ2-5
DNA: TGTGCCAGCAGGGAGCCGGGACAGATCCAAGAGACCCAGTACTTC
CDR3: CASREPGQIQETQYF

D: .
V: TRBV19
size: .
J: TRBJ1-4
DNA: TGTGCCAGTAAGGAGGGAATAGCAACTAATGAAAAACTGTTTTTT
CDR3: CASKEGIATNEKLFF

D: TRBD1
V: TRBV6-1
size: .
J: TRBJ2-3
DNA: TGTGCCGGGGGAGCTAGTCAGGGGGCAGATACGCAGTATTTT
CDR3: CAGGASQGADTQYF

D: TRBD2
V: TRBV2
size: once
J: TRBJ2-5
DNA: TGTGCCAGCCTTCCGACTAGCCGGTCAGAGACCCAGTACTTC
CDR3: CASLPTSRSETQYF

D: TRBD1
V: TRBV13
size: .
J: TRBJ1-1
DNA: TGTGCCAGCAGCCCCGACAGGGAAACTGAAGCTTTCTTT
CDR3: CASSPDRETEAFF

D: .
V: TRBV18
size: .
J: TRBJ2-7
DNA: TGTGCCAGCTCACCCCGGGAGCGGAGCTCCTACGAGCAGTACTTC
CDR3: CASSPRERSSYEQYF

D: TRBD2
V: TRBV5-1
size: .
J: TRBJ2-2
DNA: TGCGCCAGCAGTAGATCCCTAGCGGGAAACACCGGGGAGCTGTTTTTT
CDR3: CASSRSLAGNTGELFF

D: TRBD1
V: TRBV28
size: .
J: TRBJ2-7
DNA: TGTGCCAGCAGGCCCTCGGGACAGAGCTCCTACGAGCAGTACTTC
CDR3: CASRPSGQSSYEQYF